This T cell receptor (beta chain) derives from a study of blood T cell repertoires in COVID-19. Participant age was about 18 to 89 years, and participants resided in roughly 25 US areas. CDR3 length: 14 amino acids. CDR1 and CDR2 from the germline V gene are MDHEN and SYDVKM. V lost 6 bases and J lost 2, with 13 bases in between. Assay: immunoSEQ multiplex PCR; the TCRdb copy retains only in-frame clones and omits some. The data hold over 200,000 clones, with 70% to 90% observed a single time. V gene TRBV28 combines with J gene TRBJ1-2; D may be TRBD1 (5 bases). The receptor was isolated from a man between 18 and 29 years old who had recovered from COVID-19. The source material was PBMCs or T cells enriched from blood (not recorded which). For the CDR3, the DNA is TGTGCCAGCAGAACCCAGGGAAGCAACTATGGCTACACCTTC. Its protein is CASRTQGSNYGYTF.